Listed here is a single T cell receptor beta chain. This clonotype was observed at least ten times. The antigen it recognizes is unknown. No quality values exist for individual bases; no much larger clone is one base distant. Unsorted PBMC libraries were generated from 2 million PBMCs stored in RNAlater at -80 °C until RNA extraction. The multiple sclerosis patients were enrolled in a US clinical protocol that evaluated disease progression with magnetic resonance imaging. Peripheral blood underwent Ficoll-Hypaque density gradient centrifugation to isolate PBMCs, which were then cryopreserved in liquid nitrogen. The CDR3 goes from the cysteine to the phenylalanine over 14 residues. The retained sequence is limited to the CDR3, 42 bases, with the frame set at the first base. CDR1 SGHRS and CDR2 YFSETQ were looked up in the germline V gene. The trim is 0 bases for V and 9 bases for J, with a gap of 15 bases between the germline ends.

These data originate in a study of neurological immune-mediated disorders (dated by TCRdb to the late 2010s). Background for the entire study: Among the roughly 35 multiple sclerosis patients, roughly 31 had relapsing-remitting MS and 3 had secondary progressive MS. Peripheral blood TCR-beta repertoires from patients with HTLV-I-associated myelopathy (HAM/TSP), patients with multiple sclerosis, and healthy controls were compared in the study using UMI-based sequencing. Alongside PBMC samples, the set of about 100 TCR-beta libraries contained longitudinal samples, technical triplicates, and paired CD4+ and CD8+ T-cell subsets that had been sorted. The cohort included about 70 subjects: some 15 with HAM/TSP, roughly 35 with multiple sclerosis, and approximately 20 healthy controls. What the research found in general, with its limitations: No clinical or MRI features were associated with the MS cluster, and the authors said that larger cohorts are needed. TCR clonal expansion was greatest in HAM/TSP patients and smallest in MS patients, who ranked below even healthy controls. In phylogenetic analysis, the repertoires of 18 of 34 MS patients grouped into a cluster of related CDR3 sequences, which suggests a possible signature at the repertoire level. Across subjects, expanded clones never shared an identical CDR3 amino acid sequence, which suggests that the TCR-beta repertoires in every group were private.

cDNA synthesis used template-switch 5'RACE with a primer carrying a 10-nucleotide random unique molecular identifier tagging each TCR transcript. Over 180 million TCR-beta sequences, covering 15-18 subjects, were produced in each sequencing run. Total RNA was extracted with the RNeasy kit. The KAPA Real-time Library Amplification kit was used to amplify TCR-beta VDJ regions with primers targeting the TCR constant region and the 5'RACE anchor. Sample indexes and Illumina adaptors were added in a first PCR, after which library yield was increased in a second PCR. After purification with Ampure beads, the TCR product of roughly 650 bp was size-selected on a 2% E-gel SizeSelection system. Library quality was checked on a Bioanalyzer, concentration was measured with Qubit, and libraries were quantified with the Kapa Library Quantification kit before pooling. Libraries were sequenced paired-end 2 x 150 bp on an Illumina HiSeq 2500. To increase sequence diversity, roughly 24-32% phiX was spiked into each library pool. Regarding the original processing steps: The UMI-based MiGEC pipeline processed quality-filtered reads and removed over 80% of raw TCR sequences during error correction. VDJ genes were aligned to IMGT germline references, and clonotypes were defined by unique CDR3 amino acid sequence plus V-J genes. Clonal expansion, Shannon diversity and CDR3 relatedness (CalcPairwiseDistances, ClusterSamples) were evaluated with VDJtools, and phylogenetic trees were built with CLCbio workbench. Using coefficient-of-variation modelling across technical triplicates, the study counted a clone as expanded if it had at least 8 unique UMIs. The public reads were run again by TCRdb, first through fastp at Q25 and then through MiXCR, and only productive beta chains were kept. Rows are combined by CDR3 protein, so each entry shows the most common genes and DNA. Clone size and V and J calls follow TCRdb, not the original study. For this sample there are approximately 65,000 distinct CDR3 sequences; 3.5% to 5% appear just once. The top ten clones comprise roughly 2.7% of the sample.

Sequences were obtained from PBMCs. The origin of this receptor is a man aged 50 to 59 with multiple sclerosis. The V and J genes are TRBV5-1 and TRBJ2-5, with no confident D gene call. The bases are TGCGCCAGCAGCTTGGCCGTGGGAAATCGGGCCCAGTACTTC. Translated, this is CASSLAVGNRAQYF.